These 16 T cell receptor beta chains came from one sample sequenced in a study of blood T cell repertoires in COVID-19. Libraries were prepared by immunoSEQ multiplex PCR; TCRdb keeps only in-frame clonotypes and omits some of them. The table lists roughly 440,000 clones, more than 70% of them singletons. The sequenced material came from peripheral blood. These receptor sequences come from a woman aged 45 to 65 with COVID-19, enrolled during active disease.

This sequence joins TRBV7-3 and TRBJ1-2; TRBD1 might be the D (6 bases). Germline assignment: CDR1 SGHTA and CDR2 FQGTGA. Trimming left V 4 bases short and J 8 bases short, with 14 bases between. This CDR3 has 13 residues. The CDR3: CASSSFDRRGYTF. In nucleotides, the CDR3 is TGTGCCAGCAGCTCGTTCGACAGGAGAGGCTACACCTTC.

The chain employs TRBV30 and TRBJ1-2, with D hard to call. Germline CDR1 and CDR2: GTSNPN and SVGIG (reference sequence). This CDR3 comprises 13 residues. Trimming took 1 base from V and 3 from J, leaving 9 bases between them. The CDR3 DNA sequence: TGTGCCTGGAGTGAAGCCAGGCACTATGGCTACACCTTC. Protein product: CAWSEARHYGYTF. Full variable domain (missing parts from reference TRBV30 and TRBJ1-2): SQTIHQWPATLVQPVGSPLSLECTVEGTSNPNLYWYRQAAGRGLQLLFYSVGIGQISSEVPQNLSASRPQDRQFILSSKKLLLSDSGFYLCAWSEARHYGYTFGSGTRLTVV.

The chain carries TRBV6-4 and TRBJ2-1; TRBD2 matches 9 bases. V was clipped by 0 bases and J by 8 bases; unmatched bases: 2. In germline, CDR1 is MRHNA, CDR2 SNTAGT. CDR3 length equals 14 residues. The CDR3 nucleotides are TGTGCCAGCAGTGACTCGGGACTAGCATATGAGCAGTTCTTC. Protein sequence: CASSDSGLAYEQFF.

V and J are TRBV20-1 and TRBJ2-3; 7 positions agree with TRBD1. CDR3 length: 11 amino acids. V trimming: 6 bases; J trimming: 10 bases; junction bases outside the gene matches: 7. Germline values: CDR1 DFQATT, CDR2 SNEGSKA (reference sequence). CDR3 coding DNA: TGCAGTGCCCTGCAGGGGGTTCCGCAGTATTTT. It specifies CSALQGVPQYF.

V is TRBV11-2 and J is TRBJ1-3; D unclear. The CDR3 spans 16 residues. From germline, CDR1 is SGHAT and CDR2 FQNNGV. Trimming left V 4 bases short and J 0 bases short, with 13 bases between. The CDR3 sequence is CASSYRGSFSGNTIYF. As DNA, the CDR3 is TGTGCCAGCAGCTATAGAGGCAGTTTCTCTGGAAACACCATATATTTT. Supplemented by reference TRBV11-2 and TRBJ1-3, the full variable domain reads EAGVAQSPRYKIIEKRQSVAFWCNPISGHATLYWYQQILGQGPKLLIQFQNNGVVDDSQLPKDRFSAERLKGVDSTLKIQPAKLEDSAVYLCASSYRGSFSGNTIYFGEGSWLTVV.

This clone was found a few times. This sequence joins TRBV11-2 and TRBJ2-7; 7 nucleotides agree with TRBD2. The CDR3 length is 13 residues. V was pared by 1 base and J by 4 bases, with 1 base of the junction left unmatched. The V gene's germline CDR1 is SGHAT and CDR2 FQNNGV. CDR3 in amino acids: CASSLGLAYEQYF. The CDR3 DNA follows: TGTGCCAGCAGCTTAGGACTAGCTTACGAGCAGTACTTC.

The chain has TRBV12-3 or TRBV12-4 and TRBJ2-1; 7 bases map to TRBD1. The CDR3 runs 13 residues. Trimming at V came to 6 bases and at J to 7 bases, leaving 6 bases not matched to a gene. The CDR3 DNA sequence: TGTGCCAGCAGCCCCGGGACAGAGAATGAGCAGTTCTTC. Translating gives CASSPGTENEQFF.

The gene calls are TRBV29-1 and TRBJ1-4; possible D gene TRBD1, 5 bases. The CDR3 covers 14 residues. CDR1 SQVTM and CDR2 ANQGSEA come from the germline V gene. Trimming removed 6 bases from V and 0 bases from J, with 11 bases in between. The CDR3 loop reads CSVAGSSTNEKLFF. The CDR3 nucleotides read TGCAGCGTGGCAGGGTCTTCAACTAATGAAAAACTGTTTTTT.

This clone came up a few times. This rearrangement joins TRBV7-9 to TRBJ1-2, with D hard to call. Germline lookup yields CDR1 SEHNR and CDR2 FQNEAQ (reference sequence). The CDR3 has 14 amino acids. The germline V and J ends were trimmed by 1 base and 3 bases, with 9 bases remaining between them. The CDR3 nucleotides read TGTGCCAGCAGCTTAGGATCGGTCTACTATGGCTACACCTTC. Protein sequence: CASSLGSVYYGYTF.

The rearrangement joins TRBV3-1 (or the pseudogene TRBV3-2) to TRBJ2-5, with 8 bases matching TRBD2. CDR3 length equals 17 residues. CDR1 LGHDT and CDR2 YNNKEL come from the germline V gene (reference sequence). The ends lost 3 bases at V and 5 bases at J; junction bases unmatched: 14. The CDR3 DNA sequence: TGTGCCAGCAGCCACTCGGTAGCGGGGACCGCGGGGGAGACCCAGTACTTC. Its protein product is CASSHSVAGTAGETQYF.

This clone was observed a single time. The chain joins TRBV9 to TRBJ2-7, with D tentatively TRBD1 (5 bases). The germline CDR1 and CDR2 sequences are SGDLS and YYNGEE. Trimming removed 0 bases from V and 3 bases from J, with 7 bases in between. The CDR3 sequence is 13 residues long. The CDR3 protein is CASSVDDSYEQYF. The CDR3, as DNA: TGTGCCAGCAGCGTAGACGACAGCTACGAGCAGTACTTC. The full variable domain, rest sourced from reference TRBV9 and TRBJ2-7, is DSGVTQTPKHLITATGQRVTLRCSPRSGDLSVYWYQQSLDQGLQFLIQYYNGEERAKGNILERFSAQQFPDLHSELNLSSLELGDSALYFCASSVDDSYEQYFGPGTRLTVT.

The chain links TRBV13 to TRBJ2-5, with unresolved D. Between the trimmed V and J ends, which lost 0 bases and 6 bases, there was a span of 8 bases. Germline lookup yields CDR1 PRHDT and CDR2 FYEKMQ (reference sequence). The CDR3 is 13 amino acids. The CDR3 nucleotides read TGTGCCAGCAGCTTAGGACAGCTTAAGACCCAGTACTTC. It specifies CASSLGQLKTQYF.

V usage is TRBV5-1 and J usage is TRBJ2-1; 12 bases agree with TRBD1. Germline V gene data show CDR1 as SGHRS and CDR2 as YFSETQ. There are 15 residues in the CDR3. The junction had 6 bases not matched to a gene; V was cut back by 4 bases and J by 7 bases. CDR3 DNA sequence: TGCGCCAGCAGCCAGGGACAGGGGGCGCATAATGAGCAGTTCTTC. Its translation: CASSQGQGAHNEQFF.

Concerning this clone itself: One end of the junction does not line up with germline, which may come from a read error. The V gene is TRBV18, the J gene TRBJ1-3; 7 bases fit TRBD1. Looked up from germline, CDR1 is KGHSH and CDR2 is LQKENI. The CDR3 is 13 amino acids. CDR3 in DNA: TGTGCCAGCGCACCGGGACAGGGAAACACCATATATTTT. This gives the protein CASAPGQGNTIYF.

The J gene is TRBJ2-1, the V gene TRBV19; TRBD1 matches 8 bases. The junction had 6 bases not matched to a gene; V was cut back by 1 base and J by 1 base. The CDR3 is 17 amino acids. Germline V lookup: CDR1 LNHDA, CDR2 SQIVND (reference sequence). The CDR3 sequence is CASSIGWTGRSYNEQFF. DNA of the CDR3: TGTGCCAGTAGTATAGGGTGGACAGGGAGGTCCTACAATGAGCAGTTCTTC. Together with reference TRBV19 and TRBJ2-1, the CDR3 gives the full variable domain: DGGITQSPKYLFRKEGQNVTLSCEQNLNHDAMYWYRQDPGQGLRLIYYSQIVNDFQKGDIAEGYSVSREKKESFPLTVTSAQKNPTAFYLCASSIGWTGRSYNEQFFGPGTRLTVL.

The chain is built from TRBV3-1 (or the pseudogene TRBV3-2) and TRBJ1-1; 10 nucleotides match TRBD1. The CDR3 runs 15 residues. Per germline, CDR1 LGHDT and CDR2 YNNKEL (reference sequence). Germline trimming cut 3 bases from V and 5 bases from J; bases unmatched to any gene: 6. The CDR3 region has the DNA TGTGCCAGCAGCCACCGGGGACAGGGGAAGACTGAAGCTTTCTTT. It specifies CASSHRGQGKTEAFF.